This T cell receptor beta chain derives from a study of T cells in Graves' hyperthyroidism and ophthalmopathy. Broader study findings: Before onset, by a median of around 6.4 months, the model predicted ophthalmopathy. Most clonotypes expanded in the thyroid (above 0.001) were also present in blood.

This clonotype showed up just a few times. Its cognate antigen is unknown. Each person with ophthalmopathy scored at least 3 on the Clinical Activity Score, reached NOSPECS grade 4 or higher, and had been ill under 3 months. Trimming left V 7 bases short and J 1 base short, with 17 bases between. The germline CDR1 and CDR2 sequences are SNHLY and FYNNEI. This CDR3 comprises 15 residues. Researchers amplified the TCR beta CDR3 regions from RNA transcripts. The TCR CDR3 first-round RT-PCR relied on the HTBI primer set. TCRdb itself ran the multiplex PCR reads through MiXCR, one entry per CDR3 protein. The sample gives 600,000 to 700,000 distinct CDR3 sequences, roughly 14% of which show up once; roughly 4.3% is in the top ten.

The V and J genes are TRBV2 and TRBJ2-7, with D possibly TRBD1 on 5 matching bases. The sequencing input was blood. This TCR came from a woman aged 40 to 50 with Graves' ophthalmopathy. The CDR3 nucleotides are TGTGCCAGCACCCCGACCGTAGACAGTTCCTACGAGCAGTACTTC. Its protein is CASTPTVDSSYEQYF.